This entry lists 9 T cell receptor beta chains sequenced from one sample in a study of OX40 agonist ivuxolimab in advanced cancers. Using immunoSEQ multiplex PCR, the repertoire was profiled, and TCRdb retains in-frame clones only, with some absent. The data show 21,000 or so clones, about four fifths seen once. The specimen was CD4+ or CD8+ T cells sorted from blood, collected in a trial of the OX40 agonist ivuxolimab. These TCRs come from an adult with an advanced solid tumor such as melanoma, head and neck, liver or kidney cancer.

The rearrangement joins TRBV19 to TRBJ1-1; D remains ambiguous. CDR1 and CDR2 (germline): LNHDA, SQIVND (reference sequence). The CDR3 runs 15 residues. V lost 3 bases and J lost 1, with 12 bases in between. The CDR3 bases are TGTGCCAGTAGTATGGATGAACGGCCGAACACTGAAGCTTTCTTT. Translated: CASSMDERPNTEAFF.

CDR3 region: CASSEATEYTEAFF. The CDR3 DNA reads as TGTGCCAGCAGTGAAGCGACAGAGTACACTGAAGCTTTCTTT. The gene calls are TRBV6-1 and TRBJ1-1, with a tentative D call TRBD1 (5 bases). Trimming cost V 0 bases and J 3 bases, with 8 bases left between them. Germline V gene sequence: CDR1 MNHNS, CDR2 SASEGT. The CDR3 consists of 14 residues.

The rearrangement uses TRBV4-2 and TRBJ2-3, with TRBD2 identical over 7 bases. Trimming at V came to 1 base and at J to 3 bases, leaving 16 bases not matched to a gene. The CDR3 extends over 19 amino acids. Germline loops: CDR1 LGHNA, CDR2 YNFKEQ. CDR3 sequence: CASSQAVSAGEGKTDTQYF. The CDR3 bases are TGTGCCAGCAGCCAAGCTGTGTCGGCGGGAGAGGGGAAGACAGATACGCAGTATTTT.

This rearrangement joins TRBV27 to TRBJ2-1; TRBD1 matches 8 bases. Germline CDR1 reads MNHEY; CDR2 reads SMNVEV (reference sequence). V was clipped by 4 bases and J by 6 bases; unmatched bases: 5. This CDR3 has 14 amino acids. CDR3: CASSWVQGANEQFF. CDR3 nucleotides: TGTGCCAGCAGTTGGGTGCAGGGGGCCAATGAGCAGTTCTTC.

J is TRBJ2-1 and V is TRBV7-9; 9 bases align to TRBD2. V lost 5 bases, J lost 9 bases, and 14 bases stayed unmatched. This CDR3 has 16 amino acids. In germline, CDR1 is SEHNR, CDR2 FQNEAQ (reference sequence). This CDR3 reads CASSPTAVAGVGEQFF. In nucleotides, the CDR3 is TGTGCCAGCAGCCCAACCGCGGTAGCGGGAGTAGGTGAGCAGTTCTTC.

The chain has TRBV19 and TRBJ2-7; a weak D match, TRBD2 (6 bases). Germline values: CDR1 LNHDA, CDR2 SQIVND (reference sequence). V was shortened by 3 bases and J by 3 bases, with 21 bases between the two germline ends. CDR3 size: 17 residues. In DNA, the CDR3 is TGTGCCAGTAGTATTGGGCCCGGGGGTGGATCATACTACGAGCAGTACTTC. Translating gives CASSIGPGGGSYYEQYF.

This chain links TRBV7-9 with TRBJ1-1; maybe TRBD1 (5 bases). Trimming removed 1 base from V and 5 bases from J, with 8 bases in between. The CDR3 spans 13 residues. Germline V gives CDR1 SEHNR, CDR2 FQNEAQ (reference sequence). CDR3 DNA: TGTGCCAGCAGCTTAGGGGGACCTACTGAAGCTTTCTTT. The encoded protein is CASSLGGPTEAFF.

This chain connects TRBV18 to TRBJ2-7; TRBD2 agrees at 8 bases. Germline lookup yields CDR1 KGHSH and CDR2 LQKENI. The CDR3 is 16 residues long. V lost 0 bases and J lost 7; bases outside the gene matches: 11. CDR3 residues: CASSPPGLAALGEQYF. The CDR3 nucleotides read TGTGCCAGCTCACCACCTGGACTAGCCGCCTTGGGGGAGCAGTACTTC.

This clone was observed a few times. The chain recombines TRBV7-6 with TRBJ2-3; D is ambiguous. The germline V and J ends were trimmed by 5 bases and 1 base, with 13 bases remaining between them. CDR1 SGHVS and CDR2 FNYEAQ come from the germline V gene. The CDR3 spans 15 residues. CDR3 coding DNA: TGTGCCAGCAGCCAGACTTCTCGGGGCACAGATACGCAGTATTTT. Protein: CASSQTSRGTDTQYF.